This TCR beta chain emerged from a study of OX40 agonist ivuxolimab in advanced cancers. Clones were sequenced by immunoSEQ multiplex PCR, and TCRdb holds only the in-frame ones, with some missing. This table has some 54,000 clones, 70% to 85% appearing once. The junction had 10 bases not matched to a gene; V was cut back by 4 bases and J by 8 bases. This CDR3 is built from 16 residues. CDR1 SGDLS and CDR2 YYNGEE come from the germline V gene. The specimen comprised CD4+ or CD8+ T cells sorted from blood, sampled in a trial of the OX40 agonist ivuxolimab. This sequence was found in an adult with an advanced solid tumor such as melanoma, head and neck, liver or kidney cancer. This chain connects TRBV9 to TRBJ2-1; TRBD2 agrees at 12 bases. The CDR3 DNA sequence: TGTGCCAGCAGCCTCGTGGCTAGCGGGAGGGGAGATGAGCAGTTCTTC. Its translation: CASSLVASGRGDEQFF.